Following are 15 T cell receptor beta chains from one sample sequenced in a study of OX40 agonist ivuxolimab in advanced cancers. TCRdb's copy holds only in-frame clones and misses some; the assay was immunoSEQ multiplex PCR. The sample has tens of thousands of clones, 81% seen once. The sample consisted of CD4+ or CD8+ T cells sorted from blood, taken in a trial of the OX40 agonist ivuxolimab. These receptors all come from an adult with an advanced solid tumor such as melanoma, head and neck, liver or kidney cancer.

This chain joins TRBV7-2 and TRBJ2-1; D uncertain. Between the trimmed V and J ends, which lost 5 bases and 7 bases, there was a span of 9 bases. The CDR3 consists of 12 residues. The germline CDR1 and CDR2 sequences are SGHTA and FQGNSA. CDR3 coding DNA: TGTGCCAGCAGCGCCTTTAATAATGAGCAGTTCTTC. Residues: CASSAFNNEQFF.

This chain joins TRBV19 and TRBJ1-4; D ambiguous. The V gene's germline CDR1 is LNHDA and CDR2 SQIVND (reference sequence). V lost 6 bases, J lost 7 bases, and 12 bases lay in between. The CDR3 runs 13 residues. The CDR3 DNA is TGTGCCAGTAGGGTGAGAGGAGTTGAAAAACTGTTTTTT. Amino acids: CASRVRGVEKLFF. The full variable domain, rest sourced from reference TRBV19 and TRBJ1-4, is DGGITQSPKYLFRKEGQNVTLSCEQNLNHDAMYWYRQDPGQGLRLIYYSQIVNDFQKGDIAEGYSVSREKKESFPLTVTSAQKNPTAFYLCASRVRGVEKLFFGSGTQLSVL.

This chain links TRBV5-8 with TRBJ2-3, with D uncertain. Germline-derived CDR1 and CDR2 are SGHTS and YDEGEE. The CDR3 length is 13 residues. V lost 0 bases to trimming and J lost 6 bases, with 8 bases between them. CDR3 in amino acids: CASSLVPVDTQYF. In DNA form, the CDR3 reads TGTGCCAGCAGCTTGGTCCCGGTTGATACGCAGTATTTT.

The chain couples TRBV4-2 to TRBJ1-3; TRBD1 aligns across 12 bases. The CDR3 spans 17 residues. V was clipped by 2 bases and J by 3 bases; unmatched bases: 5. The V gene's germline CDR1 is LGHNA and CDR2 YNFKEQ. The CDR3 nucleotides are TGTGCCAGCAGCCAACCGGGACAGGGGGCCTTTGGAAACACCATATATTTT. Translating it yields CASSQPGQGAFGNTIYF.

The V call is TRBV15, the J call TRBJ1-4, with D maybe TRBD1 (6 bases). Germline CDR1 LNHNV, CDR2 YYDKDF (reference sequence). The CDR3 loop spans 15 amino acids. Deletions cut 4 bases from V and 3 bases from J, with 12 bases between. In DNA form, the CDR3 reads TGTGCCACCAGCACCCACAGGGCCCCTAATGAAAAACTGTTTTTT. Its protein product is CATSTHRAPNEKLFF.

The CDR3 DNA reads TGTGCCAGCAGTTTCTCAGGGAGCAATCAGCCCCAGCATTTT. It specifies CASSFSGSNQPQHF. This rearrangement joins TRBV6-5 to TRBJ1-5; D perhaps matches TRBD1 (5 bases). CDR1 and CDR2 from the germline V gene are MNHEY and SVGAGI. The length of the CDR3 is 14 residues. Trimming cost V 4 bases and J 1 base, with 8 bases left between them.

The genes are TRBV6-1 and TRBJ1-5, with a weak D call TRBD1 (5 bases). Germline loops: CDR1 MNHNS, CDR2 SASEGT. The CDR3 is 15 residues long. V was shortened by 1 base and J by 1 base, with 8 bases between the two germline ends. The CDR3 spells CASSEVGGSNQPQHF. The DNA of the CDR3 is TGTGCCAGCAGTGAAGTTGGGGGGAGCAATCAGCCCCAGCATTTT.

In the case of this clone: Other DNA sequences in this specimen translate into the identical CDR3. The chain joins TRBV18 to TRBJ1-1, with D perhaps TRBD1 (6 bases). CDR1 is KGHSH, CDR2 LQKENI, per germline. The CDR3 sequence is 14 residues long. Trimming pared 3 bases from V and 2 bases from J, leaving 10 bases between. CDR3 coding DNA: TGTGCCAGCTCACCGGACAGAGTCAACACTGAAGCTTTCTTT. Amino acid sequence: CASSPDRVNTEAFF.

V usage is TRBV6-1 and J usage is TRBJ1-1; no clear D gene. Germline V gene sequence: CDR1 MNHNS, CDR2 SASEGT. The CDR3 loop spans 13 amino acids. Trimming removed 2 bases from V and 1 base from J, with 5 bases in between. Written as DNA, the CDR3 is TGTGCCAGCAGTGAATACAGGAACACTGAAGCTTTCTTT. This encodes CASSEYRNTEAFF.

The chain joins TRBV7-2 to TRBJ1-4; 10 positions match TRBD1. V shed 6 bases, J shed 6 bases, and the junction held 4 bases outside the gene matches. This CDR3 region has 14 residues. Germline V gene sequence: CDR1 SGHTA, CDR2 FQGNSA. The CDR3 nucleotides read TGTGCCAGCAGAGCCGGGACAGGGGATGAAAAACTGTTTTTT. Protein product: CASRAGTGDEKLFF.

Comments on this clone: This same CDR3 is encoded by further DNA sequences in the sample. The genes are TRBV4-2 and TRBJ2-5; D is unresolved. CDR3 size: 14 residues. V was clipped by 1 base and J by 2 bases, with 8 bases between them. Germline assignment: CDR1 LGHNA and CDR2 YNFKEQ. CDR3 coding DNA: TGTGCCAGCAGCCAAGGGACGGAGCAAGAGACCCAGTACTTC. This sequence encodes CASSQGTEQETQYF.

This rearrangement joins TRBV27 to TRBJ1-2, with D perhaps matching TRBD1 (5 bases). CDR3 length: 14 residues. With 2 bases removed from V and 4 bases from J, the gap between germline ends came to 11 bases. CDR1 MNHEY and CDR2 SMNVEV come from the germline V gene (reference sequence). The CDR3 loop is CASSLRGLGYGYTF. In DNA, the CDR3 is TGTGCCAGCAGTTTAAGGGGCTTGGGCTATGGCTACACCTTC.

This rearrangement joins TRBV5-1 to TRBJ2-7, with D perhaps matching TRBD2 (5 bases). The CDR3 contains 13 residues. V was pared by 2 bases and J by 6 bases, with 12 bases between. Germline V gene lookup returns CDR1 SGHRS and CDR2 YFSETQ. The CDR3 DNA reads as TGCGCCAGCAGCTTACTAGGTTCAAGCGAGCAGTACTTC. Its protein product is CASSLLGSSEQYF.

The CDR3 region has the DNA TGCGCCAGCAGCTTGGGGGCCGGGACAGCCTTTTTTGGCTACACCTTC. This gives the protein CASSLGAGTAFFGYTF. The chain employs TRBV5-1 and TRBJ1-2, with 7 bases fitting TRBD1. This CDR3 spans 16 amino acids. V trimming: 0 bases; J trimming: 7 bases; junction bases outside the gene matches: 12. Germline loops: CDR1 SGHRS, CDR2 YFSETQ.

V is TRBV29-1 and J is TRBJ1-2; TRBD1 aligns across 8 bases. The J segment lost 7 bases and the V segment lost 3 bases, leaving 10 bases of the junction unmatched. The germline CDR1 and CDR2 sequences are SQVTM and ANQGSEA. The CDR3 has 14 residues. The CDR3 bases are TGCAGCGTTGACCAGGGGGCCAGGGGAGGTGGCTACACCTTC. Residues: CSVDQGARGGGYTF.